The 3 T cell receptor beta chains presented below share a single source sample, sequenced in a study of shared clonotypes between healthy human individuals. Selected positively for CCR7 and CD45RO-negative, naive CD8 cells excluded terminally differentiated effector memory CD45RA+ cells. Here immunoSEQ multiplex PCR was the method, and the copy in TCRdb shows in-frame clones only, minus some. This table has millions of clones, about 93% appearing once. Sequencing was performed on naive CD8+ T cells from PBMCs. These receptor sequences come from a man in his late teens or twenties in good health. Some clones in this sample may be carry-over from other donors' samples.

Notes on this clone: Other nucleotide sequences from this sample produce the same CDR3. V and J are TRBV20-1 and TRBJ2-7; no reliable D call. Germline-derived CDR1 and CDR2 are DFQATT and SNEGSKA (reference sequence). This CDR3 has 9 residues. V dropped 3 bases and J dropped 7 bases, with 4 bases sitting between them. This chain's CDR3 is CSASREQYF. CDR3 nucleotide sequence: TGCAGTGCTAGTCGGGAGCAGTACTTC.

V usage is TRBV28 and J usage is TRBJ2-5; D perhaps matches TRBD1 (5 bases). CDR3 length: 17 residues. CDR1 and CDR2 (germline): MDHEN, SYDVKM. V lost 2 bases to trimming and J lost 1 base, with 17 bases between them. CDR3 DNA: TGTGCCAGCAGTTTAAATCCAGGGATGCTTTTCCAAGAGACCCAGTACTTC. Translation: CASSLNPGMLFQETQYF. Full variable domain (outside the CDR3, taken from reference TRBV28 and TRBJ2-5): DVKVTQSSRYLVKRTGEKVFLECVQDMDHENMFWYRQDPGLGLRLIYFSYDVKMKEKGDIPEGYSVSREKKERFSLILESASTNQTSMYLCASSLNPGMLFQETQYFGPGTRLLVL.

The gene calls are TRBV5-1 and TRBJ1-5, with D tentatively TRBD1 (6 bases). The CDR3 spans 16 residues. The ends were cut back, 4 bases at V and 0 bases at J, with 14 bases in the middle. Germline V CDR1 and CDR2: SGHRS, YFSETQ. CDR3 amino acids: CASSPLGGTSNQPQHF. DNA for the CDR3: TGCGCCAGCAGCCCCCTGGGGGGCACTAGCAATCAGCCCCAGCATTTT.